This TCR beta chain was recorded in a study of shared clonotypes between healthy human individuals. Some clones are missing from TCRdb's copy, which holds only in-frame ones; the method was immunoSEQ multiplex PCR. Of under 2,500,000 clones listed, 90% to 97% are singletons. The CDR3 contains 16 residues. V was pared by 0 bases and J by 2 bases, with 14 bases between. CDR1 is SGHTA and CDR2 is FQGNSA in the germline V gene. Input material: naive CD4+ T cells sorted from blood. Subset denoted: CD45RA+ positively selected. This chain links TRBV7-2 with TRBJ2-7, with D perhaps TRBD2 (5 bases). The clonotype originates from a young man in good health. The CDR3 coding sequence is TGTGCCAGCAGCTTAGCTGCCGCGGGTGGCACCTACGAGCAGTACTTC. It encodes CASSLAAAGGTYEQYF.